One sample yielded the 11 T cell receptor beta chains listed below, sequenced in a study of blood T cell repertoires in COVID-19. TCRdb's copy holds only in-frame clones and misses some; the assay was immunoSEQ multiplex PCR. The sample yields tens of thousands of clones, roughly 77% seen once. Sequencing was carried out using peripheral blood. These receptor sequences come from a human donor in a cohort sampled during active COVID-19.

This sequence joins TRBV19 and TRBJ2-1, with no clear D. V shed 1 base and J shed 6 bases, with 13 bases lying between them. Germline V CDR1 and CDR2: LNHDA, SQIVND (reference sequence). The CDR3 length is 15 residues. The CDR3 sequence: CASSIGPLELNEQFF. The CDR3 nucleotides are TGTGCCAGTAGTATAGGCCCCTTAGAGCTCAATGAGCAGTTCTTC.

The chain links TRBV28 to TRBJ2-7, with 10 bases matching TRBD1. V was pared by 6 bases and J by 7 bases, with 18 bases of the junction left unmatched. The CDR3 is 17 amino acids. The germline V gene has CDR1 MDHEN and CDR2 SYDVKM. In DNA form, the CDR3 reads TGTGCCAGCAGCCTCCGGGGACAGGGGATGGGGCTGGGGGAGCAGTACTTC. This gives the protein CASSLRGQGMGLGEQYF.

The rearrangement joins TRBV7-9 to TRBJ2-1; possibly TRBD1 for D (6 bases). Germline CDR1 SEHNR, CDR2 FQNEAQ (reference sequence). V gave up 3 bases and J gave up 2 bases, with 11 bases separating them. The CDR3 has 15 residues. CDR3 sequence (DNA): TGTGCCAGCAGCTTTCCAGGGGAACCCTACAATGAGCAGTTCTTC. Amino acids: CASSFPGEPYNEQFF.

This clone turned up a few times. The J gene is TRBJ1-2, the V gene TRBV13, with a possible D match to TRBD1 (6 bases). Germline CDR1 and CDR2: PRHDT and FYEKMQ (reference sequence). The ends were cut back, 5 bases at V and 2 bases at J, with 18 bases in the middle. This CDR3 has 16 residues. The DNA for the CDR3 is TGTGCCAGCAGCCGGGGGGGCGACAGACGGAACTATGGCTACACCTTC. Translated: CASSRGGDRRNYGYTF.

This clone appeared a few times. The chain has TRBV7-9 and TRBJ2-2; no definite D call. The length of the CDR3 is 15 residues. V shed 5 bases and J shed 1 base, with 11 bases lying between them. In germline, CDR1 is SEHNR, CDR2 FQNEAQ (reference sequence). CDR3 in amino acids: CASSHPLGNTGELFF. CDR3 in DNA: TGTGCCAGCAGCCATCCCCTAGGGAACACCGGGGAGCTGTTTTTT.

This clone was seen just once. J is TRBJ1-4 and V is TRBV28; D uncertain. Trimming took off 10 bases at V and 7 bases at J, with 13 bases between the two ends. This CDR3 has 12 residues. From germline, CDR1 is MDHEN and CDR2 SYDVKM. CDR3 bases: TGTGCCACTACTGAGCTTGGTGAAAAACTGTTTTTT. Encoded protein: CATTELGEKLFF.

The chain links TRBV6-6 to TRBJ2-1; 11 bases map to TRBD2. CDR1 is MNHNY, CDR2 SVGAGI, per germline (reference sequence). The CDR3 is made up of 16 amino acids. V lost 7 bases to trimming and J lost 7 bases; unmatched junction nucleotides: 12. CDR3 residues: CASTSGRLAGLNEQFF. The CDR3 DNA reads TGTGCCAGCACCTCAGGTCGACTAGCGGGGCTTAATGAGCAGTTCTTC.

This clone was seen a single time. This rearrangement joins TRBV4-1 to TRBJ2-7; no clear D. Trimming shortened V by 0 bases and J by 4 bases, and 16 bases separated the two germline ends. Germline loops: CDR1 MGHRA, CDR2 YSYEKL. The CDR3 is 16 amino acids. The CDR3 DNA reads TGCGCCAGCAGCCAAGATGCGTCGGTGAGCTGGTACGAGCAGTACTTC. It yields the protein CASSQDASVSWYEQYF.

The chain uses TRBV2 and TRBJ1-5, with D maybe TRBD1 (5 bases). Per the germline V gene, CDR1 is SNHLY and CDR2 is FYNNEI. The V end lost 4 bases, the J end lost 4 bases, and 8 bases lay between the germline ends. The CDR3 is made up of 13 amino acids. CDR3 sequence: CASSVDRNQPQHF. Here the CDR3 DNA reads TGTGCCAGCAGTGTAGACAGAAATCAGCCCCAGCATTTT.

The chain combines TRBV24-1 with TRBJ2-1; 9 bases are shared with TRBD2. This CDR3 spans 17 amino acids. The V gene end was trimmed by 3 bases and the J gene end by 3 bases; junction bases not matched to a gene: 8. CDR1 KGHDR and CDR2 SFDVKD come from the germline V gene. The CDR3 region has the DNA TGTGCCACCAGTGATCGACTTAGCGGGAGCCTCTACAATGAGCAGTTCTTC. Its translation: CATSDRLSGSLYNEQFF.

The genes are TRBV2 and TRBJ2-2; no clear D gene. Trimming left V 3 bases short and J 4 bases short, with 6 bases between. This CDR3 region has 13 residues. Germline V gives CDR1 SNHLY, CDR2 FYNNEI. This CDR3 is CASSDVLTGELFF. The CDR3 bases are TGTGCCAGCAGTGATGTACTCACCGGGGAGCTGTTTTTT.